The 30 T cell receptor beta chains given below trace back to one sample, sequenced in a study of shared clonotypes between healthy human individuals. Profiling relied on immunoSEQ multiplex PCR, and the TCRdb table lists in-frame clones only, not all of them. The top ten clones hold 0.05% to 0.07% of a sample with more than 400,000 clones, 95% to 97% of them seen once. Sequenced: naive CD4+ T cells sorted from blood. The subset was: CD45RA+ positively selected. The receptors shown here come from a woman under 40 in good health.

This chain joins TRBV27 and TRBJ2-7; D not resolved. CDR3 length: 13 residues. From germline, CDR1 is MNHEY and CDR2 SMNVEV (reference sequence). The V and J ends lost 8 bases and 0 bases respectively, with 11 bases between them. The CDR3 DNA is TGTGCCAGCCGTCGGACGGCCTCCTACGAGCAGTACTTC. Its translation is CASRRTASYEQYF.

This chain connects TRBV19 to TRBJ2-1; unclear D gene. V was pared by 6 bases and J by 0 bases, with 12 bases between. The CDR3 has 15 amino acids. Per the germline V gene, CDR1 is LNHDA and CDR2 is SQIVND (reference sequence). The CDR3 DNA reads as TGTGCCAGTAGGACACAGTCTCGCTCCTACAATGAGCAGTTCTTC. Protein: CASRTQSRSYNEQFF.

The gene calls are TRBV27 and TRBJ2-7; 9 nucleotides align to TRBD2. V shed 6 bases, J shed 7 bases, and the junction held 10 bases outside the gene matches. CDR3 length: 14 amino acids. CDR1 and CDR2 (germline): MNHEY, SMNVEV (reference sequence). This chain's CDR3 is CASRTTSGGLEQYF. For the CDR3, the DNA is TGTGCCAGCAGGACGACTAGCGGAGGCTTGGAGCAGTACTTC.

The J gene is TRBJ1-6, the V gene TRBV10-1, with a tentative D call TRBD1 (5 bases). This CDR3 has 13 amino acids. The V gene lost 2 bases and the J gene lost 10 bases, with 9 bases spanning the gap. CDR1 WNHNN and CDR2 SYGVQD come from the germline V gene (reference sequence). For the CDR3, the DNA is TGCGCCAGCAGTGAGCTGGGGGGGTCACCCCTCCACTTT. This codes for CASSELGGSPLHF.

The chain combines TRBV6-6 with TRBJ2-1, with TRBD2 matching 13 bases. J lost 6 bases, V lost 5 bases, and 7 bases had no gene match. The CDR3 consists of 16 residues. Germline V gives CDR1 MNHNY, CDR2 SVGAGI (reference sequence). The CDR3 bases are TGTGCCAGCAGTCGAGCCGGGACTAGCGGGGCCAATGAGCAGTTCTTC. Its translation is CASSRAGTSGANEQFF.

This sequence joins TRBV6-1 and TRBJ2-7; D gene uncertain. The CDR3 has 12 residues. CDR1 is MNHNS, CDR2 SASEGT, per germline. The V end lost 6 bases, the J end lost 3 bases, and 9 bases lay between the germline ends. CDR3 nucleotides: TGTGCCAGCAGCCCGGTTTACTACGAGCAGTACTTC. Its translation is CASSPVYYEQYF.

The chain uses TRBV18 and TRBJ2-7; 7 positions agree with TRBD1. Germline V gene lookup returns CDR1 KGHSH and CDR2 LQKENI. This CDR3 has 14 residues. Trimming removed 5 bases from V and 6 bases from J; junction bases left unmatched: 10. Written as DNA, the CDR3 is TGTGCCAGCTCAGCTGACAGGGCCCGGGGCGAGCAGTACTTC. Translating gives CASSADRARGEQYF.

This rearrangement joins TRBV5-1 to TRBJ2-2, with 7 bases that match TRBD1. V trimming: 0 bases; J trimming: 4 bases; junction bases outside the gene matches: 3. CDR1 is SGHRS, CDR2 YFSETQ, per germline. CDR3 length: 15 residues. CDR3 residues: CASSLETGSTGELFF. In DNA form, the CDR3 reads TGCGCCAGCAGCTTGGAGACAGGGAGCACCGGGGAGCTGTTTTTT.

This chain links TRBV7-2 with TRBJ1-4; weak D call: TRBD1 (5 bases). There are 11 residues in the CDR3. Trimming shortened V by 8 bases and J by 7 bases, and 8 bases separated the two germline ends. In germline, CDR1 is SGHTA, CDR2 FQGNSA. The CDR3 DNA follows: TGTGCCAGCGCGAGGGGTGAAAAACTGTTTTTT. Residues: CASARGEKLFF.

The CDR3 DNA follows: TGTGCCAGCTCACCAGACGGGGCTCGGAACGAGCAGTACTTC. Translation gives CASSPDGARNEQYF. The chain recombines TRBV18 with TRBJ2-7, with D tentatively TRBD1 or TRBD2 (5 bases each). Deletions cut 2 bases from V and 5 bases from J, with 13 bases between. Germline values: CDR1 KGHSH, CDR2 LQKENI. This CDR3 has 14 residues.

A note on this clone: A read error may produce the germline difference seen at one junction end. V is TRBV7-9 and J is TRBJ1-1; 7 nucleotides agree with TRBD1. The CDR3 length is 12 residues. The V gene's germline CDR1 is SEHNR and CDR2 FQNEAQ (reference sequence). DNA for the CDR3: TGTGCCAGCAGCTCCGAGTCCGGGACAGACCGCTTT. Its protein product is CASSSESGTDRF. The full variable domain, its missing parts supplied by reference TRBV7-9 and TRBJ1-1, is DTGVSQNPRHKITKRGQNVTFRCDPISEHNRLYWYRQTLGQGPEFLTYFQNEAQLEKSRLLSDRFSAERPKGSFSTLEIQRTEQGDSAMYLCASSSESGTDRFGQGTRLTVV.

The chain combines TRBV14 with TRBJ2-2; the D is unclear. The germline V gene has CDR1 SGHDN and CDR2 FVKESK. The length of the CDR3 is 15 residues. With 4 bases removed from V and 1 base from J, the gap between germline ends came to 10 bases. The CDR3 DNA sequence: TGTGCCAGCAGCCGACCCCCAGGGAACACCGGGGAGCTGTTTTTT. Translating it yields CASSRPPGNTGELFF.

The chain links TRBV28 to TRBJ2-7; D is possibly TRBD1 (5 bases). Trimming removed 5 bases from V and 7 bases from J, with 12 bases in between. The germline CDR1 and CDR2 sequences are MDHEN and SYDVKM. The CDR3 has 12 amino acids. CDR3 sequence reads: CASSPTRGEQYF. CDR3 coding DNA: TGTGCCAGCAGTCCAACAAGGGGTGAGCAGTACTTC.

The rearrangement links TRBV15 to TRBJ2-1; possible D gene TRBD1, 6 bases. The V end lost 0 bases, the J end lost 9 bases, and 12 bases lay between the germline ends. The CDR3 is made up of 14 amino acids. Germline assignment: CDR1 LNHNV and CDR2 YYDKDF (reference sequence). The CDR3 reads CATSRDRGHIEQFF. CDR3 DNA sequence: TGTGCCACCAGCAGAGATCGGGGACATATTGAGCAGTTCTTC.

The J gene is TRBJ2-3, the V gene TRBV5-1; 9 bases fit TRBD1. The CDR3 loop spans 16 amino acids. The junction had 10 bases not matched to a gene; V was cut back by 4 bases and J by 4 bases. Germline CDR1 and CDR2: SGHRS and YFSETQ. The CDR3 DNA follows: TGCGCCAGCAGCCCAGACGGACAGGGGATAGCAGATACGCAGTATTTT. It encodes CASSPDGQGIADTQYF.

The chain has TRBV7-2 and TRBJ2-2; D perhaps matches TRBD1 (7 bases). Trimming cost V 4 bases and J 6 bases, with 18 bases left between them. The CDR3 is made up of 16 amino acids. CDR1 SGHTA and CDR2 FQGNSA come from the germline V gene. The CDR3 nucleotides read TGTGCCAGCAGCTCCCTACGGACAGGAGGGCCCGGGGAGCTGTTTTTT. Protein product: CASSSLRTGGPGELFF.

Of note for this clone: Relative to the germline gene, one junction end is altered; a read error may explain this. This sequence joins TRBV7-2 and TRBJ2-1; a weak D match, TRBD2 (5 bases). The CDR3 has 15 amino acids. In germline, CDR1 is SGHTA, CDR2 FQGNSA. CDR3 sequence (DNA): TGTGCCAGCAGCTTAGATGAGGGCCTCTACAATGGGCAGTTCTTC. This encodes CASSLDEGLYNGQFF.

V is TRBV2 and J is TRBJ1-1; no reliable D call. The CDR3 has 13 amino acids. Germline loops: CDR1 SNHLY, CDR2 FYNNEI. The germline V and J ends were trimmed by 7 bases and 1 base, with 10 bases remaining between them. CDR3 loop: CASNREGNTEAFF. For the CDR3, the DNA is TGTGCCAGCAATAGAGAGGGGAACACTGAAGCTTTCTTT.

V and J are TRBV28 and TRBJ1-5, with D possibly matching TRBD1 (6 bases). Germline V CDR1 and CDR2: MDHEN, SYDVKM. The germline V and J ends were trimmed by 2 bases and 1 base, with 12 bases remaining between them. The CDR3 sequence is 16 residues long. CDR3 amino acids: CASSLLGQGSNQPQHF. Here the CDR3 DNA reads TGTGCCAGCAGTTTACTTGGGCAGGGGAGCAATCAGCCCCAGCATTTT.

V gene TRBV28 combines with J gene TRBJ2-7, with TRBD2 matching 10 bases. J gave up 5 bases and V 3 bases, and 7 bases lay outside the gene matches. The CDR3 spans 15 residues. Germline V gene sequence: CDR1 MDHEN, CDR2 SYDVKM. CDR3 residues: CASSFFNSGRNEQYF. The CDR3 coding sequence is TGTGCCAGCAGTTTCTTCAATAGCGGGAGGAACGAGCAGTACTTC.

The gene calls are TRBV14 and TRBJ2-7; D not certain. V was shortened by 1 base and J by 5 bases, with 6 bases between the two germline ends. The length of the CDR3 is 12 residues. Germline-derived CDR1 and CDR2 are SGHDN and FVKESK. The CDR3 DNA reads TGTGCCAGCAGCCAAGGAACTCACGAGCAGTACTTC. Translating it yields CASSQGTHEQYF.

The V gene is TRBV9, the J gene TRBJ2-7; a weak D match, TRBD1 (6 bases). V lost 1 base to trimming and J lost 1 base, with 12 bases between them. The CDR3 is made up of 15 amino acids. Germline V lookup: CDR1 SGDLS, CDR2 YYNGEE. CDR3 sequence: CASSVPDSGSYEQYF. Here the CDR3 DNA reads TGTGCCAGCAGCGTACCGGACAGCGGTTCCTACGAGCAGTACTTC.

The chain couples TRBV5-1 to TRBJ1-1; D perhaps matches TRBD1 (5 bases). The length of the CDR3 is 14 residues. Germline loops: CDR1 SGHRS, CDR2 YFSETQ. V lost 4 bases and J lost 4, with 14 bases in between. The DNA for the CDR3 is TGCGCCAGCAGCCTTGGTCGGAGGGGCACTGAAGCTTTCTTT. Protein product: CASSLGRRGTEAFF.

This rearrangement joins TRBV11-2 to TRBJ1-3; no clear D. Germline V lookup: CDR1 SGHAT, CDR2 FQNNGV. V dropped 2 bases and J dropped 6 bases, with 14 bases sitting between them. The CDR3 is made up of 15 amino acids. CDR3 in amino acids: CASSLNPTTENTIYF. DNA of the CDR3: TGTGCCAGCAGCTTAAACCCAACGACTGAAAACACCATATATTTT.

The chain employs TRBV27 and TRBJ1-2; tentative D call: TRBD1 (6 bases). The CDR3 totals 16 residues. CDR1 is MNHEY and CDR2 is SMNVEV in the germline V gene (reference sequence). V lost 0 bases, J lost 2 bases, and 13 bases lay in between. CDR3 bases: TGTGCCAGCAGTTTATCTCCTATGACAGGAAACTATGGCTACACCTTC. Encoded protein: CASSLSPMTGNYGYTF.

The chain couples TRBV28 to TRBJ1-2; the D gene is possibly TRBD1 (5 bases). Germline values: CDR1 MDHEN, CDR2 SYDVKM. The V and J ends lost 6 bases and 8 bases respectively, with 16 bases between them. This CDR3 region has 13 residues. CDR3 region: CASSDTGRGGYTF. CDR3 nucleotides: TGTGCCAGCAGCGACACAGGAAGGGGAGGCTACACCTTC.

The gene calls are TRBV18 and TRBJ2-7, with TRBD1 matching 7 bases. J was trimmed by 3 bases and V by 2 bases; bases with no gene match: 4. Germline V gene data show CDR1 as KGHSH and CDR2 as LQKENI. The CDR3 loop spans 14 amino acids. Here the CDR3 DNA reads TGTGCCAGCTCACCAGGACAGGCGAGCTACGAGCAGTACTTC. Protein sequence: CASSPGQASYEQYF.

The rearrangement uses TRBV9 and TRBJ1-1, with TRBD1 identical over 8 bases. Germline trimming cut 0 bases from V and 6 bases from J; bases unmatched to any gene: 7. This CDR3 is 15 amino acids long. The germline V gene has CDR1 SGDLS and CDR2 YYNGEE. For the CDR3, the DNA is TGTGCCAGCAGCGTAGTAACAGGGGGACCCTCTGAAGCTTTCTTT. Protein: CASSVVTGGPSEAFF.

The chain employs TRBV2 and TRBJ2-3, with TRBD2 identical over 16 bases. This CDR3 spans 18 amino acids. Germline-derived CDR1 and CDR2 are SNHLY and FYNNEI. Unmatched junction bases numbered 10, after V lost 7 bases and J lost 3 bases. DNA of the CDR3: TGTGCCAGCAAGGTCCCGGGACTAGCGGGAGGGTTGACAGATACGCAGTATTTT. Translating it yields CASKVPGLAGGLTDTQYF.

This chain connects TRBV5-1 to TRBJ2-3; TRBD2 aligns across 13 bases. V was pared by 6 bases and J by 3 bases, with 7 bases of the junction left unmatched. This CDR3 is built from 16 residues. CDR1 and CDR2 from the germline V gene are SGHRS and YFSETQ. This CDR3 reads CASTWTSGSRTDTQYF. As DNA, the CDR3 is TGCGCCAGCACCTGGACTAGCGGGAGCCGAACAGATACGCAGTATTTT.